This entry lists 30 T cell receptor beta chains sequenced from one sample in a study of human T cells and chemical hapten exposure. A single record per CDR3 protein comes from TCRdb applying MiXCR to the RACE reads. The sample lists some 45,000 distinct CDR3 sequences, nearly 4.5% occurring once. The time point is: healthy volunteer bleed at 2 weeks. RNA extraction used unfractionated whole blood as the source of total RNA. Sequences were obtained from whole blood. The origin of the receptors is a human donor in good health. Some clones in this sample may be carry-over from other donors' samples.

This clonotype was seen repeatedly, ten times or more. J is TRBJ2-1 and V is TRBV27; D may correspond to TRBD1 or TRBD2 (6 bases each). Trimming removed 7 bases from V and 2 bases from J, with 18 bases in between. This CDR3 comprises 16 residues. In germline, CDR1 is MNHEY, CDR2 SMNVEV (reference sequence). Here the CDR3 reads CASIPGGGPTYNEQFF. CDR3 sequence (DNA): TGTGCCAGCATACCCGGGGGCGGACCGACCTACAATGAGCAGTTCTTC.

V is TRBV4-1 and J is TRBJ1-4; 9 bases align to TRBD1. With 3 bases clipped from V and 6 bases from J, the junction kept 11 bases outside the gene matches. CDR1 is MGHRA and CDR2 is YSYEKL in the germline V gene. The CDR3 runs to 17 residues. CDR3 loop: CASSQWDRVRGDEKLFF. The CDR3 DNA follows: TGCGCCAGCAGCCAGTGGGACAGGGTGAGAGGAGATGAAAAACTGTTTTTT.

The chain combines TRBV6-5 with TRBJ2-7; TRBD1 aligns across 7 bases. The V and J ends lost 2 bases and 5 bases, in that order; junction bases with no gene match: 3. This CDR3 is 13 amino acids long. CDR1 and CDR2 (germline): MNHEY, SVGAGI. CDR3 in amino acids: CASSYDQGDEQYF. CDR3 nucleotide sequence: TGTGCCAGCAGTTACGACCAGGGGGACGAGCAGTACTTC.

The table lists this clonotype with a few counts. The V gene is TRBV11-2, the J gene TRBJ1-1; D gene unclear. The germline V gene has CDR1 SGHAT and CDR2 FQNNGV. The CDR3 contains 12 residues. V was trimmed by 5 bases and J by 7 bases, leaving 11 bases between them. CDR3: CASSLHTDEAFF. DNA for the CDR3: TGTGCCAGCAGCCTACACACAGATGAAGCTTTCTTT.

This clonotype was counted many times. J is TRBJ1-3 and V is TRBV18; D uncertain. This CDR3 has 14 amino acids. The V and J ends lost 2 bases and 4 bases respectively, with 9 bases between them. The germline V gene has CDR1 KGHSH and CDR2 LQKENI. The CDR3 loop is CASSPGGPGNTIYF. The CDR3 DNA reads as TGTGCCAGCTCACCAGGAGGCCCGGGAAACACCATATATTTT. Drawing the rest from reference TRBV18 and TRBJ1-3, the complete variable domain is NAGVMQNPRHLVRRRGQEARLRCSPMKGHSHVYWYRQLPEEGLKFMVYLQKENIIDESGMPKERFSAEFPKEGPSILRIQQVVRGDSAAYFCASSPGGPGNTIYFGEGSWLTVV.

CDR3: CASSAHRGAYEQYF. The CDR3 nucleotides are TGTGCCAGCAGCGCCCACAGGGGGGCCTACGAGCAGTACTTC. The V gene is TRBV11-2, the J gene TRBJ2-7; 8 bases agree with TRBD1. The V gene's germline CDR1 is SGHAT and CDR2 FQNNGV. J gave up 2 bases and V 5 bases, and 5 bases lay outside the gene matches. The CDR3 has 14 residues.

This clonotype was detected a few times. The rearrangement joins TRBV10-3 to TRBJ2-3, with D unclear. The CDR3 extends over 12 amino acids. The ends were cut back, 3 bases at V and 6 bases at J, with 7 bases in the middle. The germline V gene has CDR1 ENHRY and CDR2 SYGVKD. The CDR3 region has the DNA TGTGCCATCAGTGACAGTTCTGATACGCAGTATTTT. Translated, it gives CAISDSSDTQYF.

This clonotype occurred a few times. The chain carries TRBV18 and TRBJ2-1; a weak D match, TRBD2 (6 bases). Germline V gene lookup returns CDR1 KGHSH and CDR2 LQKENI. The CDR3 contains 15 residues. V was shortened by 1 base and J by 9 bases, with 16 bases between the two germline ends. Written as DNA, the CDR3 is TGTGCCAGCTCACCACAGGAGGGGCGCCGGGCTGAGCAGTTCTTC. This translates into CASSPQEGRRAEQFF.

Many counts were recorded for this clonotype. The rearrangement joins TRBV14 to TRBJ1-6, with TRBD1 matching 7 bases. The length of the CDR3 is 14 residues. From germline, CDR1 is SGHDN and CDR2 FVKESK. The V and J ends lost 4 bases and 10 bases, in that order; junction bases with no gene match: 7. The CDR3 coding sequence is TGTGCCAGCAGCCCGACAGGGCCACTCTCACCCCTCCACTTT. Protein: CASSPTGPLSPLHF.

A few counts support this clonotype. V gene TRBV29-1 combines with J gene TRBJ2-3; TRBD2 might be the D (5 bases). V lost 0 bases, J lost 2 bases, and 9 bases lay in between. The CDR3 consists of 14 residues. The germline CDR1 and CDR2 sequences are SQVTM and ANQGSEA. As DNA, the CDR3 is TGCAGCGTTGAAGACCGGGAAAACACAGATACGCAGTATTTT. This translates into CSVEDRENTDTQYF.

The V call is TRBV5-1, the J call TRBJ2-3; possible D gene TRBD1, 6 bases. CDR1 and CDR2 (germline): SGHRS, YFSETQ. Trimming took 2 bases from V and 3 from J, leaving 22 bases between them. CDR3 length: 18 residues. The CDR3 region is CASSFQRWRTDGTDTQYF. The CDR3, as DNA: TGCGCCAGCAGCTTTCAGAGGTGGCGGACAGATGGGACAGATACGCAGTATTTT.

The chain carries TRBV6-5 and TRBJ2-7, with D unclear. CDR3 length equals 12 residues. The ends were cut back, 0 bases at V and 2 bases at J, with 2 bases in the middle. Germline V gene data show CDR1 as MNHEY and CDR2 as SVGAGI. The CDR3 DNA reads as TGTGCCAGCAGTTACTCAGCCTACGAGCAGTACTTC. Its translation: CASSYSAYEQYF.

This clonotype occurred many times. The chain uses TRBV20-1 and TRBJ2-7, with 8 bases matching TRBD1. The J segment lost 2 bases and the V segment lost 0 bases, leaving 6 bases of the junction unmatched. CDR1 and CDR2 (germline): DFQATT, SNEGSKA (reference sequence). The CDR3 is 15 amino acids. In DNA, the CDR3 is TGCAGTGCTAGAGATCGAGACAGGGGCCCCTACGAGCAGTACTTC. This codes for CSARDRDRGPYEQYF.

This clonotype was seen a few times. The V gene is TRBV7-6, the J gene TRBJ2-7, with 7 bases fitting TRBD2. The length of the CDR3 is 16 residues. Germline CDR1 reads SGHVS; CDR2 reads FNYEAQ. The V and J ends lost 5 bases and 3 bases, in that order; junction bases with no gene match: 13. DNA for the CDR3: TGTGCCAGCAGCAAAGTTCTGGGGCGGGAGCTCTACGAGCAGTACTTC. This sequence encodes CASSKVLGRELYEQYF.

This clonotype was counted many times. The gene calls are TRBV5-5 and TRBJ1-5, with unresolved D. CDR3 length: 15 residues. V was cut by 1 base and J by 2 bases, with 10 bases left in between. Germline V gene sequence: CDR1 SGHKS, CDR2 YYEKEE (reference sequence). DNA for the CDR3: TGTGCCAGCAGCTTGCGCGGAATGGGCAATCAGCCCCAGCATTTT. Protein product: CASSLRGMGNQPQHF.

This clonotype was recorded at least ten times. The chain couples TRBV7-3 to TRBJ1-2, with 7 bases lining up with TRBD1. This CDR3 spans 13 amino acids. Germline V CDR1 and CDR2: SGHTA, FQGTGA. The V and J ends lost 4 bases and 8 bases, in that order; junction bases with no gene match: 7. The CDR3 coding sequence is TGTGCCAGCAGCTCCCGGACAGGAGAGGGCTACACCTTC. Residues: CASSSRTGEGYTF.

This clonotype was recorded at least ten times. This chain uses TRBV5-1 with TRBJ2-1, with 8 bases lining up with TRBD1. The CDR3 sequence is 15 residues long. The germline gives CDR1 SGHRS, CDR2 YFSETQ. The J segment lost 9 bases and the V segment lost 5 bases, leaving 13 bases of the junction unmatched. CDR3 nucleotides: TGCGCCAGCAGACTCGGACAGGGACTTGGGACTGAGCAGTTCTTC. This codes for CASRLGQGLGTEQFF.

This clonotype was counted a few times. CDR3 region: CASSSGTGGFSGNTIYF. CDR3 sequence (DNA): TGTGCCAGCAGCTCCGGGACAGGGGGTTTCTCTGGAAACACCATATATTTT. The chain is built from TRBV9 and TRBJ1-3, with 11 bases aligning to TRBD1. Trimming cost V 4 bases and J 0 bases; bases outside gene matches: 6. The CDR3 runs 17 residues. Germline lookup yields CDR1 SGDLS and CDR2 YYNGEE.

This clonotype was seen a handful of times. This chain joins TRBV19 and TRBJ2-2; 13 positions match TRBD2. Trimming at V came to 6 bases and at J to 3 bases, leaving 7 bases not matched to a gene. The CDR3 has 17 amino acids. The germline gives CDR1 LNHDA, CDR2 SQIVND (reference sequence). CDR3 protein: CASRLTSGRIDTGELFF. The CDR3 DNA follows: TGTGCCAGTAGGCTGACTAGCGGGAGGATTGACACCGGGGAGCTGTTTTTT.

The sample holds many counts of this clonotype. J is TRBJ1-4 and V is TRBV6-6; 7 nucleotides agree with TRBD1. Germline CDR1 reads MNHNY; CDR2 reads SVGAGI (reference sequence). Losses at the gene ends were 6 bases for V and 1 base for J; bases not matched to a gene: 8. CDR3 size: 16 residues. CDR3 coding DNA: TGTGCCAGCAGCAGGGGGGACACCCGAACTAATGAAAAACTGTTTTTT. Residues: CASSRGDTRTNEKLFF.

This clonotype was found many times. The chain uses TRBV28 and TRBJ2-1; TRBD2 agrees at 14 bases. Germline values: CDR1 MDHEN, CDR2 SYDVKM. After removal of 7 bases from V and 4 bases from J, the junction contained 12 bases not matched to a gene. The length of the CDR3 is 18 residues. CDR3 sequence: CASTTGLAGGKRYNEQFF. DNA of the CDR3: TGTGCCAGCACGACTGGACTAGCGGGAGGAAAAAGGTACAATGAGCAGTTCTTC.

This clonotype was seen at least ten times. The chain couples TRBV12-3 or TRBV12-4 to TRBJ2-3, with D perhaps matching TRBD2 (6 bases). V was trimmed by 2 bases and J by 3 bases, leaving 15 bases between them. CDR3 size: 16 residues. CDR3: CASSLPRLGQTDTQYF. The CDR3 nucleotides read TGTGCCAGCAGTTTACCCAGACTAGGCCAAACAGATACGCAGTATTTT.

This clonotype was found many times. The chain links TRBV2 to TRBJ1-2; D is perhaps TRBD1 (5 bases). Germline loops: CDR1 SNHLY, CDR2 FYNNEI. The V and J ends lost 4 bases and 6 bases respectively, with 15 bases between them. The CDR3 is 14 amino acids. CDR3 in DNA: TGTGCCAGCAGTGTCCGTCCCAGGGCTGATGGCTACACCTTC. Amino acids: CASSVRPRADGYTF. The variable domain in full, completed from reference TRBV2 and TRBJ1-2, reads EPEVTQTPSHQVTQMGQEVILRCVPISNHLYFYWYRQILGQKVEFLVSFYNNEISEKSEIFDDQFSVERPDGSNFTLKIRSTKLEDSAMYFCASSVRPRADGYTFGSGTRLTVV.

This clonotype was detected many times. The chain recombines TRBV20-1 with TRBJ1-6; D not certain. The CDR3 totals 13 residues. Trimming left V 3 bases short and J 9 bases short, with 12 bases between. Germline-derived CDR1 and CDR2 are DFQATT and SNEGSKA (reference sequence). The CDR3 is CSASGVYGSPLHF. The DNA for the CDR3 is TGCAGTGCTAGCGGTGTATATGGTTCACCCCTCCACTTT.

This clonotype was recorded many times. The rearrangement uses TRBV14 and TRBJ1-2; D unresolved. CDR1 is SGHDN and CDR2 is FVKESK in the germline V gene. The CDR3 runs to 13 residues. V was cut by 1 base and J by 4 bases, with 7 bases left in between. CDR3 nucleotides: TGTGCCAGCAGCCAAGTAAGGGCCTATGGCTACACCTTC. Translation: CASSQVRAYGYTF.

In this sample, this clonotype turned up many times. The chain combines TRBV28 with TRBJ2-7; D may be TRBD1 (5 bases). The V end lost 3 bases, the J end lost 0 bases, and 15 bases lay between the germline ends. The V gene's germline CDR1 is MDHEN and CDR2 SYDVKM. CDR3 length: 16 residues. DNA for the CDR3: TGTGCCAGCAGTTTTGAGGACACCAAAAGCTCCTACGAGCAGTACTTC. Translated: CASSFEDTKSSYEQYF.

This clonotype was picked up many times. V gene TRBV6-5 combines with J gene TRBJ1-5; 7 nucleotides line up with TRBD1. Trimming cost V 6 bases and J 0 bases; bases outside gene matches: 5. This CDR3 comprises 15 residues. Germline V CDR1 and CDR2: MNHEY, SVGAGI. The CDR3 region is CASRGDRDSNQPQHF. The CDR3 coding sequence is TGTGCCAGCAGGGGGGACAGAGATAGCAATCAGCCCCAGCATTTT.

The CDR3 protein is CASSRGQGRDTEAFF. The CDR3 DNA reads as TGTGCCAGCTCGCGCGGACAGGGGAGAGATACTGAAGCTTTCTTT. This rearrangement joins TRBV18 to TRBJ1-1, with TRBD1 matching over 9 bases. This CDR3 region has 15 residues. Germline lookup yields CDR1 KGHSH and CDR2 LQKENI. V gave up 6 bases and J gave up 5 bases; unmatched junction bases: 10. The full variable domain, with the rest looked up from reference TRBV18 and TRBJ1-1, is NAGVMQNPRHLVRRRGQEARLRCSPMKGHSHVYWYRQLPEEGLKFMVYLQKENIIDESGMPKERFSAEFPKEGPSILRIQQVVRGDSAAYFCASSRGQGRDTEAFFGQGTRLTVV.

This clonotype was counted many times. The chain recombines TRBV24-1 with TRBJ1-1; TRBD1 might be the D (6 bases). CDR1 and CDR2 (germline): KGHDR, SFDVKD. V was cut by 3 bases and J by 6 bases, with 19 bases left in between. The CDR3 length is 16 residues. The CDR3: CATSDHRTVSGSEAFF. The CDR3, as DNA: TGTGCCACCAGTGATCACCGGACAGTCTCGGGCTCTGAAGCTTTCTTT.

This clonotype was recorded at least ten times. The V gene is TRBV20-1, the J gene TRBJ1-6, with a tentative D call TRBD1 (5 bases). Germline V gene lookup returns CDR1 DFQATT and CDR2 SNEGSKA (reference sequence). The CDR3 has 14 amino acids. The CDR3 DNA is TGCAGCGTAGGACAAACGGGGCCTAATTCACCCCTCCACTTT. Translated, it gives CSVGQTGPNSPLHF.